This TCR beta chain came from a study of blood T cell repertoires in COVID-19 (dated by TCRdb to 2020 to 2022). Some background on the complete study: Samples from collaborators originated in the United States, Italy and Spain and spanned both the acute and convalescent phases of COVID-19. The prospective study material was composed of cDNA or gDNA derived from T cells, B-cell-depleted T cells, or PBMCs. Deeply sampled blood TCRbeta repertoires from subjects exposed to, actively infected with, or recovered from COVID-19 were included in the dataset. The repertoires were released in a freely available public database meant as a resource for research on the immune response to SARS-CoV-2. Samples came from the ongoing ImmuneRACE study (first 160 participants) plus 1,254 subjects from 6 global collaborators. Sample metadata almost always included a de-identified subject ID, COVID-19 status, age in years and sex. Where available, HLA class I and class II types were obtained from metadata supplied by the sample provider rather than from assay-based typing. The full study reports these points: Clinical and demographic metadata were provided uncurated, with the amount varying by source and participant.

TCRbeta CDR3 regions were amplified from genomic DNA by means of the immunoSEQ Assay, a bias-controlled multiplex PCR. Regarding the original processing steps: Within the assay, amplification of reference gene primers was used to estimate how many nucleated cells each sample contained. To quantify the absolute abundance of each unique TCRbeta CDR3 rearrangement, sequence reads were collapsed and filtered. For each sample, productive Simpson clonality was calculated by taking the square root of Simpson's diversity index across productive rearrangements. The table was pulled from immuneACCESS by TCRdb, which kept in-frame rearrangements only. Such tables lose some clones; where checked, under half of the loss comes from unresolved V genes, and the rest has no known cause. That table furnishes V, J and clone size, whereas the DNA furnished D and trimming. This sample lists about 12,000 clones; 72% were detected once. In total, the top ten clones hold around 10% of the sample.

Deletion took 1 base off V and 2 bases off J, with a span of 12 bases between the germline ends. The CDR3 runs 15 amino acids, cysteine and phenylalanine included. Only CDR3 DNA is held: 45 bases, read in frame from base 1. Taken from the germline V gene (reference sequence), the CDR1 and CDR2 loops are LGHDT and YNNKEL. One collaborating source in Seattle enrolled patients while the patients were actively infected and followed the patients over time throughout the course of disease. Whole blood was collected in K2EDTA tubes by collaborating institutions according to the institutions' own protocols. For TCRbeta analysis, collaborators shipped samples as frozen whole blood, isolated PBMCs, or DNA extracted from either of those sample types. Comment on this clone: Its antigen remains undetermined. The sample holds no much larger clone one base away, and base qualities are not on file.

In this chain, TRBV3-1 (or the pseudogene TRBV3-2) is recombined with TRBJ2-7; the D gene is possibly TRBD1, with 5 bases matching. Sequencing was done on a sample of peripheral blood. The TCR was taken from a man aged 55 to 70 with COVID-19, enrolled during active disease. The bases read TGTGCCAGCAGCCAAGTTTCCCAGGGCCCCTACGAGCAGTACTTC. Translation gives CASSQVSQGPYEQYF.